This T cell receptor (beta chain) comes out of a study of CD8 T cells in Susac syndrome (dated by TCRdb to the late 2010s). The study in broad terms: Among the Susac syndrome patients who were sequenced, clinically active disease was present in roughly six and clinical remission was observed in eight. The study used repertoire sequencing to test whether antigen drove CD8+ T cell activation and differentiation in Susac syndrome. Clonality of the CD8+ T cell repertoire was compared between over 10 healthy donors, approximately 14 Susac syndrome patients and about 15 multiple sclerosis patients. At the time of blood withdrawal, Susac syndrome patients were either therapy-naive, taking corticosteroids (with some also receiving IVIg), or on IVIg alone. What the research found in general, with its limitations: The number of individuals in the TCR sequencing and HLA analysis was recognized as being relatively small. Looking at Susac-specific public clones, the researchers identified fewer than 20 in the total CD8+ repertoire and about 5 in the CD8+ TEMRA repertoire. CD8+ repertoires in Susac syndrome showed clonal expansion, which was highest in CD8+ TEMRA cells and was greater in clinically active patients than in remitting patients.

For this clonotype: The antigen it recognizes is unknown. No qualities accompany the bases; no much larger clone lies one base away.

There are 19 amino acids in the CDR3, from cysteine to phenylalanine inclusive. Left in the record is the CDR3 DNA by itself, 57 bases read in frame from the first base. According to the germline V gene, CDR1 reads SGHDN and CDR2 reads FVKESK. V lost 0 bases and J lost 0 bases; the stretch between them is 15 bases long. RNA was extracted with the RNeasy kit and roughly 0.5 to 1 ug was reverse transcribed using random hexamers. TCR beta CDR3 regions were amplified with the immunoSEQ multiplex PCR assay covering 54 Vbeta and 13 Jbeta segments. To correct PCR amplification bias, a synthetic template baseline was used for both primer optimization and computational correction. The study's processing was this. Only productive sequences were kept, with reads annotated to V, D and J genes according to IMGT and analyzed in immunoSEQ Analyzer. Clonality was calculated as one minus the Shannon entropy normalized by log2 of the number of productive unique sequences. For each patient and control, public and private clones were evaluated among the 100 most prevalent clones. Clones were defined as Susac-specific if absent from the healthy and MS cohorts, from over a thousand published viral clones and from other ImmuneACCESS disease sequences. The raw public reads went through TCRdb reprocessing: fastp at Q25, MiXCR clone calling, in-frame beta chains kept. Each CDR3 protein gets just one entry, which takes the most common genes and DNA from the rows behind it. It is TCRdb's table, rather than the study itself, that gives the V and J calls and clone size. In all, the sample holds about 150,000 distinct CDR3 sequences, and around 93% of those were seen once. Around 0.2% of the sample belongs to the ten largest clones.

High-throughput TCR beta sequencing profiled peripheral blood CD8+ and CD4+ T cells from healthy donors, Susac syndrome patients and multiple sclerosis patients. Recently defined diagnostic criteria for definite or probable disease were met by the Susac syndrome patients. Bulk CD8+ and CD4+ T cells were purified by magnetic negative isolation, while CD8+ TEMRA cells were enriched using FACS. Blood was drawn into EDTA tubes, processed within 24 hours, and PBMCs were isolated by density gradient centrifugation. PBMCs intended for TCR sequencing were cryopreserved in liquid nitrogen and thawed later in a water bath at 37 degrees C. Purity of sorted or isolated CD4+, CD8+ and CD8+ TEMRA cells was at least 90%.

The chain links TRBV14 with TRBJ2-6; the D segment might be TRBD1 or TRBD2, since each matches 5 bases. Sample: CD8+ T cells from PBMCs. The source of this sequence is a human donor with Susac syndrome. The DNA sequence follows: TGTGCCAGCAGCCAAGAGTTGCGTGGGGGATTCTCTGGGGCCAACGTCCTGACTTTC. Translated, this gives CASSQELRGGFSGANVLTF.